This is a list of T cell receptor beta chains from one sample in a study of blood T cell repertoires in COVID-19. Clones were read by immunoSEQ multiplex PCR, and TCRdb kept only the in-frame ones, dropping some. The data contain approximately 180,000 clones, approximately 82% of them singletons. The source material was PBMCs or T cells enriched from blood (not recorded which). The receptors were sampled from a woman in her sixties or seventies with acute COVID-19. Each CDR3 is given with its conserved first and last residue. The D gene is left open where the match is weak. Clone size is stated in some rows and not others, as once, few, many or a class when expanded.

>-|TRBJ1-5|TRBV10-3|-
CAISESAGGQPQHF
TGTGCCATCAGTGAGTCCGCGGGAGGTCAGCCCCAGCATTTT
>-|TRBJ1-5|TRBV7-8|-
CASSGSRVQPQHF
TGTGCCAGCAGCGGATCCAGGGTTCAGCCCCAGCATTTT
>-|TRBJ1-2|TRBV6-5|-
CASTSGGQGYTF
TGTGCCAGCACGTCGGGAGGACAGGGCTACACCTTC
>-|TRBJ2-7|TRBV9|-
CASSVASGRGYEQYF
TGTGCCAGCAGCGTAGCTTCAGGCAGGGGCTACGAGCAGTACTTC
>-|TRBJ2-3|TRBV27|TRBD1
CASSFLDRGRTDTQYF
TGTGCCAGCAGTTTTTTGGACAGGGGGCGAACAGATACGCAGTATTTT
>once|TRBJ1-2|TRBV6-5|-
CASTPHPVYGYTF
TGTGCCAGCACTCCCCACCCGGTTTATGGCTACACCTTC
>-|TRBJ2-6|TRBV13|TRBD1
CASRYLDRASSGANVLTF
TGTGCCAGCAGGTATCTAGACAGGGCGAGCTCTGGGGCCAACGTCCTGACTTTC
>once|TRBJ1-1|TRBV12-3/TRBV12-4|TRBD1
CASSDRGWAFF
TGTGCCAGCAGCGACAGGGGTTGGGCTTTCTTT
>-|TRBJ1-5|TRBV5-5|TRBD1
CASSLDRGGNQPQHF
TGTGCCAGCAGCTTGGACAGGGGAGGCAATCAGCCCCAGCATTTT
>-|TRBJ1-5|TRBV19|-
CASSKTTSNQPQHF
TGTGCCAGTAGTAAGACAACGAGCAATCAGCCCCAGCATTTT
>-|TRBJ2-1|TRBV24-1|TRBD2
CATSESLAGGDEQFF
TGTGCCACCAGTGAGTCCCTAGCGGGAGGAGATGAGCAGTTCTTC
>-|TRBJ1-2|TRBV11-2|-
CASSLGTEYGYTF
TGTGCCAGCAGCTTAGGGACAGAATATGGCTACACCTTC
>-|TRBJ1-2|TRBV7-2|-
CASSLRGRGYTF
TGTGCCAGCAGCTTACGGGGTAGGGGCTACACCTTC
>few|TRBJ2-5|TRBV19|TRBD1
CASSKRVTGGSRETQYF
TGTGCCAGTAGTAAACGGGTGACAGGGGGGTCTCGAGAGACCCAGTACTTC
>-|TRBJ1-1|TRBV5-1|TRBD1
CASSPGQGGTEAFF
TGCGCCAGCAGCCCTGGACAGGGAGGGACTGAAGCTTTCTTT
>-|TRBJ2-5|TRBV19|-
CASSFQGGEQETQYF
TGTGCCAGTAGTTTCCAGGGCGGTGAGCAAGAGACCCAGTACTTC
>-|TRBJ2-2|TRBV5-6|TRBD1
CASSLRHLEEGQVYGELFF
TGTGCCAGCAGCTTGAGACATTTGGAGGAGGGACAGGTATACGGGGAGCTGTTTTTT
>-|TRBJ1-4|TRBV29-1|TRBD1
CSVGTDEKLFF
TGCAGCGTCGGGACAGATGAAAAACTGTTTTTT
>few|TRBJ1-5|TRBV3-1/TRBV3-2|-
CASSQDWPRRNNQPQHF
TGTGCCAGCAGCCAAGATTGGCCTCGCAGGAACAATCAGCCCCAGCATTTT
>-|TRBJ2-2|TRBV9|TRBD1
CASTQDRGTNTGELFF
TGTGCCAGCACCCAGGACAGGGGGACGAACACCGGGGAGCTGTTTTTT
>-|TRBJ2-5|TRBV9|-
CASSVAEAETQYF
TGTGCCAGCAGCGTAGCGGAGGCGGAGACCCAGTACTTC
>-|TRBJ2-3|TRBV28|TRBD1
CASTPFRTGGADTQYF
TGTGCCAGCACCCCATTCCGGACAGGGGGCGCAGATACGCAGTATTTT
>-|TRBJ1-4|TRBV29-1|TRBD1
CSAGTGSGIAELFF
TGCAGCGCCGGGACAGGGTCGGGGATAGCGGAACTGTTTTTT
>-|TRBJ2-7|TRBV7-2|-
CASSSREEQYF
TGTGCCAGCAGCTCGCGAGAAGAGCAGTACTTC
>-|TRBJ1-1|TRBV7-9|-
CASKNRVNTEAFF
TGTGCCAGTAAAAACAGGGTGAACACTGAAGCTTTCTTT
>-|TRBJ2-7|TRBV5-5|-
CASSLPQGKVEQYF
TGTGCCAGCAGCCTACCCCAGGGGAAGGTCGAGCAGTACTTC
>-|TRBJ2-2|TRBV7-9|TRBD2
CASSYRGGRSLTGELFF
TGTGCCAGCAGCTATCGGGGGGGTCGGTCCCTCACCGGGGAGCTGTTTTTT
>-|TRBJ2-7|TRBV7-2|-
CASSLGGPRTYEQYF
TGTGCCAGCAGCTTAGGGGGGCCAAGAACCTACGAGCAGTACTTC
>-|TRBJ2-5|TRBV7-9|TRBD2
CASSWTSGSLETQYF
TGTGCCAGCAGCTGGACTAGCGGGAGCCTGGAGACCCAGTACTTC
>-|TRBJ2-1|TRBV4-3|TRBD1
CASSQDGSGGNEQFF
TGCGCCAGCAGCCAAGATGGGTCAGGGGGAAATGAGCAGTTCTTC
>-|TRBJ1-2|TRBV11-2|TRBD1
CASSLSDRVNTF
TGTGCCAGCAGCTTAAGCGACAGGGTCAACACCTTC
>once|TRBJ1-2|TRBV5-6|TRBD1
CASSLAGQGDVSGYTF
TGTGCCAGCAGCTTGGCTGGACAGGGGGACGTAAGTGGCTACACCTTC
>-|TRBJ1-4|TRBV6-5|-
CATRGAVEKLFF
TGTGCCACCCGGGGGGCTGTTGAAAAACTGTTTTTT
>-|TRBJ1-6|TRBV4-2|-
CASSQDLGVGSPLHF
TGTGCCAGCAGCCAAGATTTAGGGGTTGGTTCACCCCTCCACTTT
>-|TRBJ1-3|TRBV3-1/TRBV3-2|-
CASSQEFRNSSGNTIYF
TGTGCCAGCAGCCAAGAGTTTAGGAACAGCTCTGGAAACACCATATATTTT
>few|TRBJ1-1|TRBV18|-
CASSPNRDAEAFF
TGTGCCAGCTCCCCCAACAGGGACGCTGAAGCTTTCTTT
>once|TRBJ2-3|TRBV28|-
CASSLSGINTQYF
TGTGCCAGCAGTCTATCAGGGATAAATACGCAGTATTTT
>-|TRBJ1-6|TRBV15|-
CATSSDNRATFGSPLHF
TGTGCCACCAGCAGTGACAACAGGGCAACGTTCGGCTCACCCCTCCACTTT
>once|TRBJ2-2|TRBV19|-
CASSIVCYAEGILDNTGELFF
TGTGCCAGTAGTATTGTTTGTTATGCGGAGGGAATATTAGACAACACCGGGGAGCTGTTTTTT
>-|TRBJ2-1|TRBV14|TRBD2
CASSQAVSGYNEQFF
TGTGCCAGCAGCCAAGCGGTTAGCGGGTACAATGAGCAGTTCTTC
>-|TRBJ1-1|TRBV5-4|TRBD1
CASSPGGQGNTEAFF
TGTGCCAGCAGCCCGGGAGGACAGGGGAACACTGAAGCTTTCTTT
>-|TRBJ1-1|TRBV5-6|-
CASSFPVNTEAFF
TGTGCCAGCAGCTTTCCAGTGAACACTGAAGCTTTCTTT
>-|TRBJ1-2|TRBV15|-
CATSRERWHGYTF
TGTGCCACCAGCAGAGAAAGATGGCATGGCTACACCTTC
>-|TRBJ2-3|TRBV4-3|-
CASSQDSSGFTDTQYF
TGCGCCAGCAGCCAAGATTCTAGTGGGTTCACAGATACGCAGTATTTT
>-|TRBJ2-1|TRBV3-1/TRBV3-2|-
CASSHVDEQFF
TGTGCCAGCAGCCACGTTGATGAGCAGTTCTTC
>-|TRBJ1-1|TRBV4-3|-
CASSQDFFGAGHMNTEAFF
TGCGCCAGCAGCCAAGATTTTTTTGGGGCCGGACACATGAACACTGAAGCTTTCTTT
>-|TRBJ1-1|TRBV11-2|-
CASSSGLTGNTEAFF
TGTGCCAGCAGCTCGGGTCTGACTGGGAACACTGAAGCTTTCTTT
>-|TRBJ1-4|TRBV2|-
CASTRDSSAVNEKLFF
TGTGCCAGCACGCGGGATTCCTCAGCAGTTAATGAAAAACTGTTTTTT
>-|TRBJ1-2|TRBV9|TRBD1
CASSVDRGLYGYTF
TGTGCCAGCAGCGTCGACAGGGGCCTGTATGGCTACACCTTC
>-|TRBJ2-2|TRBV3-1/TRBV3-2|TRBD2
CASSPGGWNTGELFF
TGTGCCAGCAGCCCCGGGGGGTGGAACACCGGGGAGCTGTTTTTT
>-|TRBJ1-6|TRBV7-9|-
CASGEGQYNSPLHF
TGTGCCAGCGGTGAGGGACAATATAATTCACCCCTCCACTTT
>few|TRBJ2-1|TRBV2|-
CASSAARNYNEQFF
TGTGCCAGCAGTGCGGCGAGGAACTACAATGAGCAGTTCTTC